This TCR beta chain was sequenced for a study of OX40 agonist ivuxolimab in advanced cancers. This table comes from immunoSEQ multiplex PCR, and its TCRdb copy is limited to in-frame clones, with some not included. The sample lists 45,000 to 50,000 clones, about 90% seen once, with 10% to 15% in the top ten. The CDR3 sequence is 13 residues long. V gave up 5 bases and J gave up 5 bases, with 10 bases separating them. Germline values: CDR1 SGHAT, CDR2 FQNNGV. The source of this sequence is an adult with an advanced solid tumor such as melanoma, head and neck, liver or kidney cancer. This sequence joins TRBV11-2 and TRBJ2-1, with TRBD2 as a possible D gene (5 bases). Material: CD4+ or CD8+ T cells sorted from blood, obtained in a trial of the OX40 agonist ivuxolimab. The CDR3 region is CASSEGLNNEQFF. The CDR3 region has the DNA TGTGCCAGCAGCGAGGGCCTAAACAATGAGCAGTTCTTC.